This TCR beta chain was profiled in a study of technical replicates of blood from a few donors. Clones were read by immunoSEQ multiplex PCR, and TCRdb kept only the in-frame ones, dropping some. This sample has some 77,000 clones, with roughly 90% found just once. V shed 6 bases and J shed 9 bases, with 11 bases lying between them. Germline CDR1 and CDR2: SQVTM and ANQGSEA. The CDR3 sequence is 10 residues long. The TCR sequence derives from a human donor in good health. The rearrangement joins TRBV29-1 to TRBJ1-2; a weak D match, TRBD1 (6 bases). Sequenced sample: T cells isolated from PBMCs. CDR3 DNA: TGCAGCGTGGACAGTCGTAGCTACACCTTC. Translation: CSVDSRSYTF. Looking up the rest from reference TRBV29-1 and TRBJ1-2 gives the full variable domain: SAVISQKPSRDICQRGTSLTIQCQVDSQVTMMFWYRQQPGQSLTLIATANQGSEATYESGFVIDKFPISRPNLTFSTLTVSNMSPEDSSIYLCSVDSRSYTFGSGTRLTVV.